The present TCR beta chain was sequenced within a study of cytomegalovirus exposure and HLA in healthy donors. The germline CDR1 and CDR2 sequences are MDHEN and SYDVKM. With 5 bases removed from V and 1 base from J, the gap between germline ends came to 17 bases. The CDR3 sequence is 16 residues long. The PCR ran on 60 Vbeta and 13 Jbeta primers. Some clones are missing from TCRdb's copy, which holds only in-frame ones; the method was immunoSEQ multiplex PCR. The sample carries approximately 100,000 clones, more than 80% recorded once. In this sample, this clone turned up once. Specimen: PBMCs. V is TRBV28 and J is TRBJ1-2; D is possibly TRBD1 (5 bases). The sequence derives from a young man in good health and CMV-seronegative. Here the CDR3 DNA reads TGTGCCAGCAGTCCCTCATCGGGGGAGAGTAACTATGGCTACACCTTC. Translating it yields CASSPSSGESNYGYTF.